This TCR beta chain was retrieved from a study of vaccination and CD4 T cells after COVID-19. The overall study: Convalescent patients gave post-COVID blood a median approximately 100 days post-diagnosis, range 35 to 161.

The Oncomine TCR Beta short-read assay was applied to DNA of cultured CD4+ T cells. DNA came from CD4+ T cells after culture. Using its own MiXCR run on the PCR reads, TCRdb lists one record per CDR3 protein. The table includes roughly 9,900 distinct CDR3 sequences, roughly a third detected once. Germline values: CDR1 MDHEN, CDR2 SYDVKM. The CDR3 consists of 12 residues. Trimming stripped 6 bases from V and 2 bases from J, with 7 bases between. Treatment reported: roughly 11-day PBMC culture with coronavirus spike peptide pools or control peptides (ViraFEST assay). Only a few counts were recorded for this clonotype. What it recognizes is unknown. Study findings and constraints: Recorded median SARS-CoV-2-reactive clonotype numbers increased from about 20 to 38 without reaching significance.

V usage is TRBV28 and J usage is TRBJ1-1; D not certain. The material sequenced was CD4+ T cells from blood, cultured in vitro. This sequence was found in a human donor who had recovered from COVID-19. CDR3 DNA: TGTGCCAGCAGGTCTTTAAACACTGAAGCTTTCTTT. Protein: CASRSLNTEAFF.